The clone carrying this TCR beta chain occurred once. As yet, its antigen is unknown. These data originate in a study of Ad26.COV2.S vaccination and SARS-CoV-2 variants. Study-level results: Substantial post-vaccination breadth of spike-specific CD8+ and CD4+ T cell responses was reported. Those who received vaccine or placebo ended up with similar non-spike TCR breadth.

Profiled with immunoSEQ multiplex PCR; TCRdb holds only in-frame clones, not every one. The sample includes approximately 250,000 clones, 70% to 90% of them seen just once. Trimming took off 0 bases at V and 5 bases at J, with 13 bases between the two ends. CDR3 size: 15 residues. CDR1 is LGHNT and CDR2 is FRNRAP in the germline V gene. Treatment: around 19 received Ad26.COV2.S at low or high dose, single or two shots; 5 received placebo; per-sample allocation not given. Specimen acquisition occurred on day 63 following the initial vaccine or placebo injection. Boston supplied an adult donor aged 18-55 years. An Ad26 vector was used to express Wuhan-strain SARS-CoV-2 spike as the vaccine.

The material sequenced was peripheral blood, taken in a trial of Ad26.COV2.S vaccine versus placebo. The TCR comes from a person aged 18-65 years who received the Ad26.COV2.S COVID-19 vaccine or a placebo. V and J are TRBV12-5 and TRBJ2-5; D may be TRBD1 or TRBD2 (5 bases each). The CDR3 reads CASGLVGVGRETQYF. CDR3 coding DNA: TGTGCTAGTGGTTTGGTGGGGGTGGGTAGGGAGACCCAGTACTTC.